Below are 19 T cell receptor beta chains sequenced from a single sample in a study of blood T cell repertoires in COVID-19. Assay: immunoSEQ multiplex PCR; the TCRdb copy retains only in-frame clones and omits some. The repertoire holds more than 95,000 clones, approximately 84% seen once, with roughly 7% in the top ten. Input material: peripheral blood. The source of these receptors is a man between 65 and 85 years old with active or convalescent COVID-19.

This clone was seen only a few times. The V call is TRBV12-5, the J call TRBJ1-2; D is unresolved. Germline-derived CDR1 and CDR2 are LGHNT and FRNRAP. This CDR3 region has 12 residues. V lost 8 bases to trimming and J lost 4 bases, with 11 bases between them. CDR3: CASYGSIYGYTF. The CDR3 nucleotides read TGTGCTAGTTACGGGAGTATCTATGGCTACACCTTC.

The chain carries TRBV9 and TRBJ2-1, with 9 bases identical to TRBD2. The CDR3 spans 15 residues. Germline V lookup: CDR1 SGDLS, CDR2 YYNGEE. V gave up 0 bases and J gave up 11 bases; unmatched junction bases: 9. CDR3 sequence (DNA): TGTGCCAGCAGCGTAGAAGGTAGCGGGAGCGCACAGCAGTTCTTC. Translating it yields CASSVEGSGSAQQFF.

This sequence joins TRBV5-5 and TRBJ2-1, with a weak D call TRBD1 (6 bases). The CDR3 is made up of 15 amino acids. The germline CDR1 and CDR2 sequences are SGHKS and YYEKEE (reference sequence). Trimming left V 6 bases short and J 6 bases short, with 19 bases between. The CDR3 DNA reads TGTGCCAGCACCGTGGGGGCCTCCTCTTTCAATGAGCAGTTCTTC. It translates to CASTVGASSFNEQFF. Full variable domain (rest looked up from reference TRBV5-5 and TRBJ2-1): DAGVTQSPTHLIKTRGQQVTLRCSPISGHKSVSWYQQVLGQGPQFIFQYYEKEERGRGNFPDRFSARQFPNYSSELNVNALLLGDSALYLCASTVGASSFNEQFFGPGTRLTVL.

This chain links TRBV5-1 with TRBJ2-7; 14 nucleotides line up with TRBD2. The CDR3 has 15 amino acids. V dropped 4 bases and J dropped 4; count of bases not matched to a gene: 4. Germline V CDR1 and CDR2: SGHRS, YFSETQ. The CDR3 spells CASSGGTSGSYEQYF. CDR3 DNA: TGCGCCAGCAGCGGAGGGACTAGCGGGAGTTACGAGCAGTACTTC.

The rearrangement joins TRBV25-1 to TRBJ2-3, with no clear D. CDR1 is MGHDK and CDR2 is SYGVNS in the germline V gene. The CDR3 spans 13 residues. Trimming removed 5 bases at V and 6 bases at J, with 12 bases between. The chain's CDR3 is CASSRVAGDTQYF. The CDR3 region has the DNA TGTGCCAGCAGTCGCGTGGCAGGCGATACGCAGTATTTT.

The chain joins TRBV7-8 to TRBJ2-2, with TRBD2 matching 8 bases. CDR1 is SGHVS and CDR2 is FQNEAQ in the germline V gene. V lost 5 bases and J lost 5; bases outside the gene matches: 7. The CDR3 sequence is 15 residues long. In DNA, the CDR3 is TGTGCCAGCAGCCAGTCGGGGGGGGCTACCGGGGAGCTGTTTTTT. This encodes CASSQSGGATGELFF.

This rearrangement joins TRBV11-3 to TRBJ1-4; 11 nucleotides agree with TRBD1. V lost 5 bases, J lost 7 bases, and 3 bases stayed unmatched. Germline CDR1 reads SGHNT; CDR2 reads YENEEA. The CDR3 has 14 amino acids. DNA of the CDR3: TGTGCCAGCAGCGCCGGGACAGGGGGTGAAAAACTGTTTTTT. It specifies CASSAGTGGEKLFF.

The chain carries TRBV6-2 or TRBV6-3 and TRBJ2-7; D remains unclear. Germline V gene lookup returns CDR1 MNHEY and CDR2 SVGEGT. Trimming pared 4 bases from V and 1 base from J, leaving 23 bases between. This CDR3 spans 18 amino acids. The CDR3: CASSFPSLRQRASYEQYF. Written as DNA, the CDR3 is TGTGCCAGCAGTTTTCCTTCCCTTAGACAAAGAGCTTCCTACGAGCAGTACTTC.

The sample holds a few counts of this clone. The chain carries TRBV6-5 and TRBJ1-1; 7 nucleotides align to TRBD1. The CDR3 extends over 13 amino acids. The V and J ends lost 4 bases and 10 bases, in that order; junction bases with no gene match: 9. CDR1 is MNHEY, CDR2 SVGAGI, per germline. The chain's CDR3 is CASSFRRGDGAFF. Written as DNA, the CDR3 is TGTGCCAGCAGTTTCCGCAGGGGGGACGGAGCTTTCTTT.

This clone was observed a single time. The chain recombines TRBV19 with TRBJ2-2, with D hard to call. CDR1 LNHDA and CDR2 SQIVND come from the germline V gene (reference sequence). Trimming removed 7 bases at V and 3 bases at J, with 6 bases between. The CDR3 covers 12 residues. The DNA for the CDR3 is TGTGCCAGTAATTCATACACCGGGGAGCTGTTTTTT. Translating it yields CASNSYTGELFF.

The chain recombines TRBV12-3 or TRBV12-4 with TRBJ2-7; 7 bases map to TRBD1. There are 13 residues in the CDR3. The junction had 4 bases not matched to a gene; V was cut back by 5 bases and J by 3 bases. The CDR3, as DNA: TGTGCCAGCAGTGGGGGACAGTACTACGAGCAGTACTTC. It specifies CASSGGQYYEQYF.

This chain links TRBV11-1 with TRBJ1-4; 7 positions agree with TRBD1. From germline, CDR1 is SGHAT and CDR2 FQDESV (reference sequence). Trimming at V came to 5 bases and at J to 5 bases, leaving 5 bases not matched to a gene. This CDR3 has 14 residues. CDR3 protein: CASSLGGPNEKLFF. Here the CDR3 DNA reads TGTGCCAGCAGCCTAGGGGGCCCGAATGAAAAACTGTTTTTT. The variable domain in full, completed from reference TRBV11-1 and TRBJ1-4, reads EAEVAQSPRYKITEKSQAVAFWCDPISGHATLYWYRQILGQGPELLVQFQDESVVDDSQLPKDRFSAERLKGVDSTLKIQPAELGDSAMYLCASSLGGPNEKLFFGSGTQLSVL.

The chain recombines TRBV18 with TRBJ1-1, with TRBD1 as a possible D gene (6 bases). The CDR3 runs 15 residues. CDR1 and CDR2 from the germline V gene are KGHSH and LQKENI. V was cut by 6 bases and J by 4 bases, with 18 bases left in between. Written as DNA, the CDR3 is TGTGCCAGCTCCTCCGGACAGAGTGGTTCCACTGAAGCTTTCTTT. This sequence encodes CASSSGQSGSTEAFF.

The chain is built from TRBV7-2 and TRBJ2-3, with 7 nucleotides matching TRBD1. Losses at the gene ends were 2 bases for V and 5 bases for J; bases not matched to a gene: 7. This CDR3 contains 15 residues. The germline V gene encodes CDR1 SGHTA and CDR2 FQGNSA. CDR3 nucleotide sequence: TGTGCCAGCAGCTTACGACAGGGAGAAGGAGATACGCAGTATTTT. Translated: CASSLRQGEGDTQYF. Complete variable domain (other parts from reference TRBV7-2 and TRBJ2-3): GAGVSQSPSNKVTEKGKDVELRCDPISGHTALYWYRQSLGQGLEFLIYFQGNSAPDKSGLPSDRFSAERTGGSVSTLTIQRTQQEDSAVYLCASSLRQGEGDTQYFGPGTRLTVL.

The chain couples TRBV4-3 to TRBJ2-1, with 10 bases identical to TRBD2. V shed 0 bases, J shed 1 base, and the junction held 6 bases outside the gene matches. The CDR3 covers 18 residues. Germline CDR1 reads LGHNA; CDR2 reads YSLEER. The CDR3 region is CASSQDPQREGSYNEQFF. In DNA form, the CDR3 reads TGCGCCAGCAGCCAAGATCCCCAGCGGGAGGGGTCCTACAATGAGCAGTTCTTC.

The chain joins TRBV5-5 to TRBJ2-7, with D maybe TRBD1 (5 bases). The CDR3 has 14 residues. With 6 bases removed from V and 4 bases from J, the gap between germline ends came to 17 bases. Germline V lookup: CDR1 SGHKS, CDR2 YYEKEE (reference sequence). CDR3 amino acids: CASIILPGKYEQYF. CDR3 in DNA: TGTGCCAGCATCATTTTACCAGGGAAGTACGAGCAGTACTTC.

The chain carries TRBV6-6 and TRBJ1-3; D is uncertain. The CDR3 extends over 16 amino acids. V gave up 2 bases and J gave up 0 bases, with 11 bases separating them. The germline V gene encodes CDR1 MNHNY and CDR2 SVGAGI (reference sequence). Here the CDR3 reads CASSYGEQSSGNTIYF. In DNA, the CDR3 is TGTGCCAGCAGTTACGGGGAGCAGAGCTCTGGAAACACCATATATTTT.

This chain links TRBV30 with TRBJ2-7; D perhaps matches TRBD1 (5 bases). Germline CDR1 reads GTSNPN; CDR2 reads SVGIG (reference sequence). The CDR3 is made up of 12 amino acids. Trimming removed 3 bases at V and 3 bases at J, with 9 bases between. DNA for the CDR3: TGTGCCTGGAGCGACAGTCTCTACGAGCAGTACTTC. Protein sequence: CAWSDSLYEQYF. Using reference TRBV30 and TRBJ2-7 for the parts outside the CDR3, the full variable domain is SQTIHQWPATLVQPVGSPLSLECTVEGTSNPNLYWYRQAAGRGLQLLFYSVGIGQISSEVPQNLSASRPQDRQFILSSKKLLLSDSGFYLCAWSDSLYEQYFGPGTRLTVT.

The chain joins TRBV3-1 (or the pseudogene TRBV3-2) to TRBJ2-3; maybe TRBD2 (5 bases). In germline, CDR1 is LGHDT, CDR2 YNNKEL (reference sequence). The CDR3 loop spans 16 amino acids. V dropped 4 bases and J dropped 0 bases, with 14 bases sitting between them. CDR3 sequence: CASSRREVASTDTQYF. DNA of the CDR3: TGTGCCAGCAGCCGTCGGGAAGTAGCGAGCACAGATACGCAGTATTTT.